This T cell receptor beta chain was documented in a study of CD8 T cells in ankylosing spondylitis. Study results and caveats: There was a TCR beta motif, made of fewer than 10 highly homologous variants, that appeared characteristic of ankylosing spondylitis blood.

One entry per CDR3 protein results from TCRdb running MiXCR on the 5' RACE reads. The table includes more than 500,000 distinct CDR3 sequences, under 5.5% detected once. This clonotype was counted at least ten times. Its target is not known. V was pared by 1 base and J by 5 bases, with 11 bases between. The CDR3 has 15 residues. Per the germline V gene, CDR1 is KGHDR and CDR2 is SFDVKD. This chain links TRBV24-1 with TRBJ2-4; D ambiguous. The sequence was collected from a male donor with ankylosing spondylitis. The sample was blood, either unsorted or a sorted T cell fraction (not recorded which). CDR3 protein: CATSDFRSGQNIQYF. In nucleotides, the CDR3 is TGTGCCACCAGTGATTTCAGAAGTGGCCAAAACATTCAGTACTTC.